The 10 T cell receptor beta chains below come from one sample, sequenced in a study of blood T cell repertoires in COVID-19. Clones were read by immunoSEQ multiplex PCR, and TCRdb kept only the in-frame ones, dropping some. The profile shows fewer than 110,000 clones, around 84% of them singletons. The sample taken for sequencing was peripheral blood. All receptors derive from a woman aged 70-85 years with active or convalescent COVID-19.

The chain combines TRBV27 with TRBJ1-6, with 11 nucleotides matching TRBD1. The CDR3 length is 16 residues. V lost 6 bases, J lost 7 bases, and 8 bases stayed unmatched. Germline V gene lookup returns CDR1 MNHEY and CDR2 SMNVEV (reference sequence). The CDR3 DNA follows: TGTGCCAGCAGCCCCATGGACAGGGGGCGGAATTCACCCCTCCACTTT. Its protein is CASSPMDRGRNSPLHF.

This chain uses TRBV28 with TRBJ2-2; TRBD1 matches 10 bases. Germline V gives CDR1 MDHEN, CDR2 SYDVKM. Unmatched junction bases numbered 22, after V lost 3 bases and J lost 3 bases. This CDR3 region has 22 residues. The CDR3 DNA is TGTGCCAGCAGTTTCCCCCACCCGCTCCGACAGGGGGCTTTGGGGGACACCGGGGAGCTGTTTTTT. It codes for CASSFPHPLRQGALGDTGELFF.

Notes on this clone: One end of the junction does not line up with germline, which may come from a read error. The chain combines TRBV24-1 with TRBJ1-6; no clear D. CDR1 and CDR2 (germline): KGHDR, SFDVKD. The CDR3 runs to 16 residues. The CDR3 sequence: CATSVLGRPHNSPLHF. CDR3 nucleotides: TGTGCCACCAGTGTTTTGGGCCGCCCTCATAATTCACCCCTCCACTTT.

The chain carries TRBV19 and TRBJ1-1, with TRBD1 matching 10 bases. The CDR3 spans 15 residues. Unmatched junction bases numbered 5, after V lost 4 bases and J lost 3 bases. Germline V gives CDR1 LNHDA, CDR2 SQIVND (reference sequence). The CDR3 region has the DNA TGTGCCAGTAGTAAACCCGGGACAGGGGACACTGAAGCTTTCTTT. Amino acid sequence: CASSKPGTGDTEAFF.

The chain is built from TRBV6-5 and TRBJ2-7; D is possibly TRBD1 (5 bases). Germline V gene sequence: CDR1 MNHEY, CDR2 SVGAGI. This CDR3 is 15 amino acids long. Trimming cost V 2 bases and J 4 bases, with 15 bases left between them. CDR3 in amino acids: CASSYGQGPTYEQYF. The CDR3 coding sequence is TGTGCCAGCAGTTACGGGCAGGGCCCCACTTACGAGCAGTACTTC.

This clone was found once. The chain joins TRBV7-2 to TRBJ2-5, with 12 positions matching TRBD2. V shed 1 base, J shed 6 bases, and the junction held 6 bases outside the gene matches. CDR1 is SGHTA and CDR2 is FQGNSA in the germline V gene. The CDR3 is 16 residues long. CDR3 in DNA: TGTGCCAGCAGCTTAGTTTCTAGCGGGAGGGAGAAGACCCAGTACTTC. It translates to CASSLVSSGREKTQYF.

The rearrangement joins TRBV9 to TRBJ1-1, with TRBD1 matching over 10 bases. The germline V gene has CDR1 SGDLS and CDR2 YYNGEE. CDR3 length equals 14 residues. V shed 3 bases, J shed 5 bases, and the junction held 4 bases outside the gene matches. The CDR3 reads CASSARQGATEAFF. CDR3 bases: TGTGCCAGCAGCGCCCGACAGGGGGCAACTGAAGCTTTCTTT.

This chain joins TRBV13 and TRBJ2-3, with D uncertain. Germline CDR1 PRHDT, CDR2 FYEKMQ (reference sequence). The CDR3 extends over 13 amino acids. Trimming removed 0 bases from V and 4 bases from J, with 5 bases in between. CDR3 sequence: CASSLGGPDTQYF. CDR3 DNA: TGTGCCAGCAGCTTAGGGGGCCCAGATACGCAGTATTTT.

The chain is built from TRBV21-1 and TRBJ2-7; the table assigns TRBD2, which was not confirmed against the DNA. TRBV21-1 is a pseudogene locus. The CDR3 loop spans 21 amino acids. CDR3 sequence: CASSNEGVAGSGPHSSYEQYF. As DNA, the CDR3 is TGTGCCAGCAGCAATGAAGGGGTCGCCGGGAGTGGTCCGCATAGCTCCTACGAGCAGTACTTC.

The V gene is TRBV19, the J gene TRBJ2-2; TRBD1 aligns across 7 bases. Germline CDR1 reads LNHDA; CDR2 reads SQIVND (reference sequence). CDR3 length equals 15 residues. The V gene end was trimmed by 3 bases and the J gene end by 5 bases; junction bases not matched to a gene: 6. The CDR3 DNA reads as TGTGCCAGTAGTATGGAAACAGGGGTAACCGGGGAGCTGTTTTTT. Its translation is CASSMETGVTGELFF. The full variable domain, with the rest looked up from reference TRBV19 and TRBJ2-2, is DGGITQSPKYLFRKEGQNVTLSCEQNLNHDAMYWYRQDPGQGLRLIYYSQIVNDFQKGDIAEGYSVSREKKESFPLTVTSAQKNPTAFYLCASSMETGVTGELFFGEGSRLTVL.